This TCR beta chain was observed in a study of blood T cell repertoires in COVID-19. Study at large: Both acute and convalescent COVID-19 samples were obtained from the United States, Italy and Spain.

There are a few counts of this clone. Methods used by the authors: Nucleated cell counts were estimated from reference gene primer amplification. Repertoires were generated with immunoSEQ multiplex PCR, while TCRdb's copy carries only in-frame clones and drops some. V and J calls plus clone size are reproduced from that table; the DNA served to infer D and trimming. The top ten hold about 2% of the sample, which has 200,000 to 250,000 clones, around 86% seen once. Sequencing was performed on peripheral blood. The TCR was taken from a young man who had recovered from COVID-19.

Written as DNA, the CDR3 is TGTGCCAGCAGCCAAGAAAGCCTCACAGATACGCAGTATTTT. This encodes CASSQESLTDTQYF. V gene TRBV4-2 combines with J gene TRBJ2-3, with unresolved D. This CDR3 contains 14 residues. Germline CDR1 and CDR2: LGHNA and YNFKEQ. V was pared by 0 bases and J by 2 bases, with 6 bases between.